The 31 T cell receptor beta chains presented below share a single source sample, sequenced in a study of identical twins. TCRdb itself ran the 5' RACE reads through MiXCR, one entry per CDR3 protein. The data contain a few hundred thousand distinct CDR3 sequences, about a fifth of them singletons. Sequenced input: naive T cells sorted from blood. The receptors come from a man over 45 in good health.

This clonotype came up a few times. The chain uses TRBV20-1 and TRBJ2-7; TRBD2 matches at 7 bases. Germline CDR1 and CDR2: DFQATT and SNEGSKA (reference sequence). The CDR3 is 15 amino acids. With V trimmed by 2 bases and J by 6 bases, 13 bases remained unmatched. In DNA, the CDR3 is TGCAGTGCTAGAACCGGGACTACCACTCTGGTCGAGCAGTACTTC. This gives the protein CSARTGTTTLVEQYF.

The chain uses TRBV4-1 and TRBJ1-3, with 11 bases identical to TRBD1. CDR1 is MGHRA and CDR2 is YSYEKL in the germline V gene. Trimming removed 2 bases from V and 4 bases from J; junction bases left unmatched: 4. The CDR3 covers 16 residues. This chain's CDR3 is CASSQMDRGPGNTIYF. CDR3 nucleotides: TGCGCCAGCAGCCAAATGGACAGGGGGCCAGGAAACACCATATATTTT.

V usage is TRBV5-4 and J usage is TRBJ1-1; the D is unclear. The V gene's germline CDR1 is SGHNT and CDR2 YYREEE (reference sequence). The CDR3 length is 13 residues. V lost 0 bases and J lost 4, with 7 bases in between. CDR3 in amino acids: CASSLEDFTEAFF. The CDR3 region has the DNA TGTGCCAGCAGCTTGGAGGATTTCACTGAAGCTTTCTTT.

This clonotype was seen at least ten times. The genes are TRBV20-1 and TRBJ2-5; tentative D call: TRBD2 (6 bases). Germline CDR1 is DFQATT and CDR2 is SNEGSKA (reference sequence). The CDR3 runs 16 residues. V dropped 0 bases and J dropped 4 bases, with 18 bases sitting between them. As DNA, the CDR3 is TGCAGTGCTAGAGATCTATTTGGGGGAGGAGGAGAGACCCAGTACTTC. The encoded protein is CSARDLFGGGGETQYF.

The J gene is TRBJ2-1, the V gene TRBV27, with 13 positions matching TRBD2. Trimming at V came to 5 bases and at J to 3 bases, leaving 4 bases not matched to a gene. Germline V gives CDR1 MNHEY, CDR2 SMNVEV (reference sequence). The CDR3 is 16 residues long. The chain's CDR3 is CASSAGLAGDYNEQFF. In nucleotides, the CDR3 is TGTGCCAGCAGTGCCGGACTAGCGGGGGACTACAATGAGCAGTTCTTC.

The V gene is TRBV11-2, the J gene TRBJ2-2; no reliable D call. The germline gives CDR1 SGHAT, CDR2 FQNNGV. The germline V and J ends were trimmed by 5 bases and 2 bases, with 9 bases remaining between them. There are 14 residues in the CDR3. The CDR3 region has the DNA TGTGCCAGCAGCGTATTGGGTAACACCGGGGAGCTGTTTTTT. Protein sequence: CASSVLGNTGELFF.

The chain couples TRBV7-9 to TRBJ2-3, with a weak D call TRBD2 (5 bases). Germline CDR1 is SEHNR and CDR2 is FQNEAQ (reference sequence). The CDR3 has 15 amino acids. V lost 4 bases and J lost 3, with 14 bases in between. The CDR3 here is CASSSTLDFTDTQYF. As DNA, the CDR3 is TGTGCCAGCAGCTCGACCCTGGACTTTACAGATACGCAGTATTTT.

This clonotype was seen a few times. This chain joins TRBV20-1 and TRBJ2-5; 7 nucleotides line up with TRBD1. The CDR3 contains 15 residues. Losses at the gene ends were 7 bases for V and 0 bases for J; bases not matched to a gene: 11. Germline V gene data show CDR1 as DFQATT and CDR2 as SNEGSKA (reference sequence). The CDR3 region is CSDRGQMPYQETQYF. The CDR3 coding sequence is TGCAGTGACCGGGGACAGATGCCGTACCAAGAGACCCAGTACTTC.

This clonotype showed up many times. The gene calls are TRBV29-1 and TRBJ2-3; TRBD2 aligns across 8 bases. Germline trimming cut 8 bases from V and 0 bases from J; bases unmatched to any gene: 7. Germline assignment: CDR1 SQVTM and CDR2 ANQGSEA. The CDR3 runs 14 residues. CDR3 region: CSSKRGRSTDTQYF. CDR3 bases: TGCAGCTCCAAGCGGGGGAGGAGCACAGATACGCAGTATTTT.

J is TRBJ1-1 and V is TRBV6-1; D unresolved. There are 17 residues in the CDR3. CDR1 and CDR2 from the germline V gene are MNHNS and SASEGT. V lost 6 bases and J lost 0, with 20 bases in between. The CDR3: CASSPSWLQALNTEAFF. The CDR3 coding sequence is TGTGCCAGCAGCCCGAGCTGGTTACAAGCCCTGAACACTGAAGCTTTCTTT.

In this sample, this clonotype turned up a few times. A read error is possible here, since a much larger clone lies one base away. The V gene is TRBV7-2, the J gene TRBJ1-1; TRBD1 matches 10 bases. The germline V gene has CDR1 SGHTA and CDR2 FQGNSA. The CDR3 is 16 residues long. Written as DNA, the CDR3 is TGTGCCAGCAGCTTAGCGGGGACAGGGGTGAACTCTGAAGCTTTCTTT. Translating gives CASSLAGTGVNSEAFF.

This clonotype was counted many times. The chain uses TRBV9 and TRBJ2-1; possibly TRBD1 or TRBD2 for D (6 bases each). The CDR3 spans 16 residues. The germline V gene encodes CDR1 SGDLS and CDR2 YYNGEE. Between the trimmed V and J ends, which lost 4 bases and 4 bases, there was a span of 18 bases. In DNA form, the CDR3 reads TGTGCCAGCAGCCTCGGAGGGGGGCCGCTATACAATGAGCAGTTCTTC. Its translation: CASSLGGGPLYNEQFF.

This clonotype was recorded at least ten times. The chain couples TRBV7-2 to TRBJ2-7, with 8 bases matching TRBD1. The length of the CDR3 is 15 residues. From germline, CDR1 is SGHTA and CDR2 FQGNSA. V shed 2 bases and J 0 bases; nucleotides not matched to a gene: 3. CDR3 coding DNA: TGTGCCAGCAGCTTAAGACAGGGGTCCTCCTACGAGCAGTACTTC. Translating gives CASSLRQGSSYEQYF. Combining the CDR3 with reference TRBV7-2 and TRBJ2-7 gives the whole variable domain GAGVSQSPSNKVTEKGKDVELRCDPISGHTALYWYRQSLGQGLEFLIYFQGNSAPDKSGLPSDRFSAERTGGSVSTLTIQRTQQEDSAVYLCASSLRQGSSYEQYFGPGTRLTVT.

This clonotype was picked up many times. This chain links TRBV18 with TRBJ2-7; 12 bases line up with TRBD2. This CDR3 region has 20 residues. The germline V gene has CDR1 KGHSH and CDR2 LQKENI. V trimming: 1 base; J trimming: 3 bases; junction bases outside the gene matches: 16. The DNA for the CDR3 is TGTGCCAGCTCACCACGGTTCCTAGCGGGAGGGCCGAGTGCCGACTACGAGCAGTACTTC. This sequence encodes CASSPRFLAGGPSADYEQYF.

V usage is TRBV7-2 and J usage is TRBJ2-1, with TRBD1 identical over 9 bases. This CDR3 comprises 17 residues. With 1 base clipped from V and 3 bases from J, the junction kept 7 bases outside the gene matches. Germline CDR1 SGHTA, CDR2 FQGNSA. CDR3 sequence: CASSLVWDRDIYNEQFF. The CDR3 DNA reads as TGTGCCAGCAGCTTAGTGTGGGACAGGGATATCTACAATGAGCAGTTCTTC.

This clonotype has ten or more counts. V is TRBV10-2 and J is TRBJ2-1, with D unclear. Deletions cut 2 bases from V and 6 bases from J, with 20 bases between. From germline, CDR1 is WSHSY and CDR2 SAAADI. The CDR3 has 17 residues. For the CDR3, the DNA is TGCGCCAGCAGTGAGGGGTTCCTCGGCCCAATATCCAATGAGCAGTTCTTC. Its protein product is CASSEGFLGPISNEQFF.

Notes on this clonotype: One end of the junction fails to match germline, which may point to a read error. Here the CDR3 DNA reads TGTGCTAGCAGCGTAGCGGGGGGGCCGGGCAATGAGCAGTTCTTC. It translates to CASSVAGGPGNEQFF. V and J are TRBV7-7 and TRBJ2-1; 11 bases are shared with TRBD2. Germline assignment: CDR1 SSHAT and CDR2 FNYEAQ (reference sequence). CDR3 length: 15 residues.

The chain couples TRBV25-1 to TRBJ2-3, with TRBD2 matching over 7 bases. The CDR3 is 15 amino acids. CDR1 and CDR2 from the germline V gene are MGHDK and SYGVNS. Unmatched junction bases numbered 7, after V lost 6 bases and J lost 1 base. CDR3 sequence: CASRPGGFGTDTQYF. The CDR3 region has the DNA TGTGCCAGCAGACCCGGGGGGTTTGGCACAGATACGCAGTATTTT.

This sequence joins TRBV7-6 and TRBJ2-5; 10 nucleotides align to TRBD1. Germline V gene data show CDR1 as SGHVS and CDR2 as FNYEAQ. Trimming took 0 bases from V and 5 from J; bases not matched to a gene: 6. The length of the CDR3 is 16 residues. CDR3 DNA: TGTGCCAGCAGCTTAGCCGGGACAGGGGACGGTGAGACCCAGTACTTC. It specifies CASSLAGTGDGETQYF.

At least ten counts were recorded for this clonotype. The rearrangement links TRBV4-2 to TRBJ2-6; D not resolved. Per germline, CDR1 LGHNA and CDR2 YNFKEQ. V was cut by 3 bases and J by 0 bases, with 6 bases left in between. The CDR3 consists of 15 residues. The CDR3 DNA sequence: TGTGCCAGCAGCCAGGGGATCTCTGGGGCCAACGTCCTGACTTTC. This codes for CASSQGISGANVLTF.

There are a few counts of this clonotype. The chain employs TRBV10-3 and TRBJ1-2, with 8 bases that match TRBD1. The CDR3 is 14 residues long. V lost 6 bases and J lost 3; bases outside the gene matches: 6. Germline values: CDR1 ENHRY, CDR2 SYGVKD. In DNA, the CDR3 is TGTGCCATCAGCGGGACAGGAGTTTACTATGGCTACACCTTC. Residues: CAISGTGVYYGYTF.

This clonotype has a single count. V usage is TRBV7-2 and J usage is TRBJ2-5, with D perhaps TRBD1 (5 bases). The CDR3 is 11 amino acids. V was shortened by 7 bases and J by 4 bases, with 7 bases between the two germline ends. The germline V gene has CDR1 SGHTA and CDR2 FQGNSA. The CDR3 DNA is TGTGCCAGCACCCAGGGAGAGACCCAGTACTTC. Protein product: CASTQGETQYF.

This clonotype was found a few times. V is TRBV12-3 or TRBV12-4 and J is TRBJ2-2; D is unclear. This CDR3 comprises 14 residues. V was trimmed by 5 bases and J by 6 bases, leaving 13 bases between them. The CDR3 reads CASSTRSPAGELFF. CDR3 nucleotides: TGTGCCAGCAGTACCCGGAGCCCGGCCGGGGAGCTGTTTTTT.

This sequence joins TRBV4-2 and TRBJ2-5; tentatively, D is TRBD2 (5 bases). The CDR3 contains 14 residues. Germline CDR1 reads LGHNA; CDR2 reads YNFKEQ. Trimming left V 4 bases short and J 5 bases short, with 14 bases between. CDR3: CASSPGNSLETQYF. The CDR3 DNA reads as TGTGCCAGCAGCCCCGGGAACTCCCTCGAGACCCAGTACTTC.

This clonotype was seen many times. The J gene is TRBJ2-3, the V gene TRBV29-1, with 10 bases lining up with TRBD2. This CDR3 spans 15 amino acids. Germline V gene lookup returns CDR1 SQVTM and CDR2 ANQGSEA. V was pared by 6 bases and J by 1 base, with 7 bases of the junction left unmatched. Here the CDR3 DNA reads TGCAGCGTGGCCCCCGGGACTAGCGGCACAGATACGCAGTATTTT. This encodes CSVAPGTSGTDTQYF.

The gene calls are TRBV4-3 and TRBJ2-7, with a tentative D call TRBD2 (7 bases). V lost 0 bases to trimming and J lost 4 bases, with 19 bases between them. This CDR3 comprises 17 residues. Germline V CDR1 and CDR2: LGHNA, YSLEER. CDR3 in amino acids: CASSQDQGRELPYEQYF. In DNA form, the CDR3 reads TGCGCCAGCAGCCAAGATCAGGGGCGGGAGTTACCTTACGAGCAGTACTTC.

This clonotype turned up a few times. This chain joins TRBV29-1 and TRBJ2-1; 16 nucleotides line up with TRBD2. Germline assignment: CDR1 SQVTM and CDR2 ANQGSEA. CDR3 size: 16 residues. The trim removed 6 bases at V and 6 bases at J, leaving 8 bases unmatched. CDR3 residues: CSVKGTSGRVFNEQFF. In DNA, the CDR3 is TGCAGCGTGAAGGGGACTAGCGGGAGGGTATTCAATGAGCAGTTCTTC.

This clonotype was recorded a few times. The chain employs TRBV12-3 or TRBV12-4 and TRBJ2-7; TRBD1 aligns across 7 bases. This CDR3 comprises 14 residues. The V segment lost 4 bases and the J segment 0 bases; nucleotides outside the gene matches: 3. CDR3 sequence: CASSSDRHSYEQYF. CDR3 bases: TGTGCCAGCAGTTCGGACAGGCACTCCTACGAGCAGTACTTC.

At least ten counts were recorded for this clonotype. The rearrangement uses TRBV28 and TRBJ1-1; the D gene is possibly TRBD1 (5 bases). Trimming took off 4 bases at V and 3 bases at J, with 18 bases between the two ends. Per the germline V gene, CDR1 is MDHEN and CDR2 is SYDVKM. The CDR3 is made up of 16 amino acids. CDR3 loop: CASSSGAGTHDTEAFF. CDR3 DNA: TGTGCCAGCAGTTCGGGAGCCGGGACTCACGACACTGAAGCTTTCTTT.

The rearrangement links TRBV29-1 to TRBJ1-1; a possible D gene is TRBD1 (6 bases). The CDR3 sequence is 12 residues long. Between the trimmed V and J ends, which lost 5 bases and 4 bases, there was a span of 11 bases. The V gene's germline CDR1 is SQVTM and CDR2 ANQGSEA. CDR3 in amino acids: CSVRTGITEAFF. The CDR3 bases are TGCAGCGTTCGAACAGGGATCACTGAAGCTTTCTTT.

The chain recombines TRBV13 with TRBJ2-5; possibly TRBD1 for D (6 bases). The germline V and J ends were trimmed by 4 bases and 3 bases, with 27 bases remaining between them. CDR1 is PRHDT and CDR2 is FYEKMQ in the germline V gene (reference sequence). This CDR3 is 19 amino acids long. CDR3 amino acids: CASSSLVWGQVVVKETQYF. In DNA form, the CDR3 reads TGTGCCAGCAGCTCCCTAGTATGGGGGCAGGTGGTGGTGAAAGAGACCCAGTACTTC.